This T cell receptor beta chain emerged from a study of cytomegalovirus exposure and HLA in healthy donors. Study-level findings and limits: The classifier reportedly diagnosed cytomegalovirus status with high specificity and sensitivity.

Participants comprised healthy donors of bone marrow. Germline lookup yields CDR1 SEHNR and CDR2 FQNEAQ (reference sequence). The CDR3 totals 14 residues. The V gene lost 5 bases and the J gene lost 10 bases, with 18 bases spanning the gap. This clone came up a few times. Its antigen remains unidentified. 13 Jbeta primers and 60 Vbeta primers were used for the PCR. Profiling relied on immunoSEQ multiplex PCR, and the TCRdb table lists in-frame clones only, not all of them. The sample has approximately 180,000 clones, 70% to 90% seen once. Sequencing was done on a sample of PBMCs. The source of this sequence is a woman in her 30s in good health and CMV-seronegative. V gene TRBV7-9 combines with J gene TRBJ2-1; D remains unclear. The DNA for the CDR3 is TGTGCCAGCAGCAGTGAAGAGGCGGCCACCGAGCAGTTCTTC. It encodes CASSSEEAATEQFF.